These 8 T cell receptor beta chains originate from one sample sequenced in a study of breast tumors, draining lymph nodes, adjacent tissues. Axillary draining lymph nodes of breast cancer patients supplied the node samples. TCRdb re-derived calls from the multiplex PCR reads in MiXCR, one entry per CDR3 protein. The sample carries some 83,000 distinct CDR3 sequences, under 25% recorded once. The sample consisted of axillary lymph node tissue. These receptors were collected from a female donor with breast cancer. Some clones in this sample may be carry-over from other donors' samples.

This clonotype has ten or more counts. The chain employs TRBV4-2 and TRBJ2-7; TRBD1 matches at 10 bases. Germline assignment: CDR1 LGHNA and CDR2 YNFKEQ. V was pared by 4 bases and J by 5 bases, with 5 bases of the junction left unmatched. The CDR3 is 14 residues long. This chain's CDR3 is CASSPGQGINEQYF. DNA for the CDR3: TGTGCCAGCAGCCCGGGACAGGGGATCAACGAGCAGTACTTC.

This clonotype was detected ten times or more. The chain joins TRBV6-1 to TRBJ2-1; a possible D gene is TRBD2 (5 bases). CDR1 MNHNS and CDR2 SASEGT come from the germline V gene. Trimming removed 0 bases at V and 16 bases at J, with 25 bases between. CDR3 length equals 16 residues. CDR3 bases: TGTGCCAGCAGTGAAGCAATAGCCTACGCTTCTGATAGCGTTTTCTTC. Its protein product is CASSEAIAYASDSVFF.

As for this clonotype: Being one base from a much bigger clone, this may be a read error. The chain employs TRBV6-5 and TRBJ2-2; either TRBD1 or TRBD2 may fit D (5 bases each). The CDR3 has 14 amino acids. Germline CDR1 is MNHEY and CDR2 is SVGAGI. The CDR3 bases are TGTGCCAACAGTGGGGACCTCCTCGGCGGGGAGCTGTTTTTT. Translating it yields CANSGDLLGGELFF.

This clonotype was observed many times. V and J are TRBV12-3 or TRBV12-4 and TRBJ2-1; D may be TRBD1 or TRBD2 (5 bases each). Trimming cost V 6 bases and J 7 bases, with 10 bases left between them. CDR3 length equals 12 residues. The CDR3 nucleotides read TGTGCCAGCAGCTGGGACCTAAATGAGCAGTTCTTC. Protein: CASSWDLNEQFF.

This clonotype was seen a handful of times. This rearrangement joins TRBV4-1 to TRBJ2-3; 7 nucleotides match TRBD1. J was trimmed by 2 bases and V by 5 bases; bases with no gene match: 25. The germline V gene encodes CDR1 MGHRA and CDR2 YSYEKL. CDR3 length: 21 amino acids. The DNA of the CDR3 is TGCGCCAGCAGCTCCTCCGGCGGGTCAAGGGGGCTGGGAAAAGTCACAGATACGCAGTATTTT. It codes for CASSSSGGSRGLGKVTDTQYF.

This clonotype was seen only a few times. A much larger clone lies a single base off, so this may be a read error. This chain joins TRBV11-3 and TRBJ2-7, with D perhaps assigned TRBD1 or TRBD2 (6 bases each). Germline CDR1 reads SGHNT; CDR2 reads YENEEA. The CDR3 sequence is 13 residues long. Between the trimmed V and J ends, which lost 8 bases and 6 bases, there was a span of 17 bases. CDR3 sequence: CASGAHGGLEQYF. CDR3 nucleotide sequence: TGTGCCAGCGGCGCACATGGGGGGCTCGAGCAGTACTTC.

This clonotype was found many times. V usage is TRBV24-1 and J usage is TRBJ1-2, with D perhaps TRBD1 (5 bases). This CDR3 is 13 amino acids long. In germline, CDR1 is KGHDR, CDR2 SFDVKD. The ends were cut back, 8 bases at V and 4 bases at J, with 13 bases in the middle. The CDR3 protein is CATTDRSIYGYTF. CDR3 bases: TGTGCCACCACCGACAGATCGATCTATGGCTACACCTTC.

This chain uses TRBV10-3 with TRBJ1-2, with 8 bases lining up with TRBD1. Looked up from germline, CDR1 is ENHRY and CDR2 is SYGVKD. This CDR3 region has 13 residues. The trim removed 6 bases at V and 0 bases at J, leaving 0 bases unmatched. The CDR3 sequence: CAIRQGANYGYTF. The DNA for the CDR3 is TGTGCCATCAGACAGGGGGCTAACTATGGCTACACCTTC.